The next 9 T cell receptor beta chains were all read from a single sample in a study of blood T cell repertoires in COVID-19. Using immunoSEQ multiplex PCR, the repertoire was profiled, and TCRdb retains in-frame clones only, with some absent. The table includes over 150,000 clones, 80% detected once. The sequenced sample was PBMCs or T cells enriched from blood (not recorded which). The receptors derive from a woman aged 60-70 years who had recovered from COVID-19.

The chain combines TRBV4-1 with TRBJ2-5; TRBD1 might be the D (5 bases). The germline gives CDR1 MGHRA, CDR2 YSYEKL. The V gene lost 0 bases and the J gene lost 1 base, with 9 bases spanning the gap. This CDR3 comprises 15 residues. The CDR3 bases are TGCGCCAGCAGCCAAGATAACAGGCCCCAAGAGACCCAGTACTTC. It translates to CASSQDNRPQETQYF.

The J gene is TRBJ1-2, the V gene TRBV15; TRBD1 is a possible D gene (5 bases). V was trimmed by 3 bases and J by 4 bases, leaving 15 bases between them. This CDR3 contains 15 residues. Germline loops: CDR1 LNHNV, CDR2 YYDKDF (reference sequence). The CDR3 reads CATSRDQHRFYGYTF. CDR3 bases: TGTGCCACCAGCAGGGACCAGCACAGGTTCTATGGCTACACCTTC.

This clone appeared once. The rearrangement uses TRBV5-1 and TRBJ2-7, with D possibly TRBD1 on 6 matching bases. The V end was cut by 0 bases, the J end by 4 bases, with 11 bases between. This CDR3 spans 14 amino acids. Germline V gene data show CDR1 as SGHRS and CDR2 as YFSETQ. CDR3 DNA: TGCGCCAGCAGCTTGGTTACGGACAGTTACGAGCAGTACTTC. It specifies CASSLVTDSYEQYF.

The genes are TRBV19 and TRBJ1-5; a weak D match, TRBD1 (6 bases). V lost 7 bases, J lost 5 bases, and 18 bases lay in between. Germline CDR1 and CDR2: LNHDA and SQIVND (reference sequence). The CDR3 consists of 15 residues. CDR3 sequence: CASTPRRTEDQPQHF. CDR3 nucleotide sequence: TGTGCCAGTACCCCTCGAAGGACAGAGGATCAGCCCCAGCATTTT.

This chain connects TRBV5-1 to TRBJ2-7; 7 nucleotides align to TRBD1. Per the germline V gene, CDR1 is SGHRS and CDR2 is YFSETQ. The CDR3 extends over 14 amino acids. V lost 6 bases, J lost 3 bases, and 9 bases stayed unmatched. CDR3 in DNA: TGCGCCAGCACGCCCGGGACAGAGGGCTACGAGCAGTACTTC. Its translation is CASTPGTEGYEQYF.

The chain joins TRBV24-1 to TRBJ1-2; 7 nucleotides align to TRBD1. Germline loops: CDR1 KGHDR, CDR2 SFDVKD. Losses at the gene ends were 3 bases for V and 4 bases for J; bases not matched to a gene: 4. The CDR3 is made up of 14 amino acids. CDR3 bases: TGTGCCACCAGTGATATCGACAGGGCCTATGGCTACACCTTC. Protein product: CATSDIDRAYGYTF.

J is TRBJ2-3 and V is TRBV30, with 13 bases identical to TRBD2. Germline trimming cut 7 bases from V and 2 bases from J; bases unmatched to any gene: 12. This CDR3 region has 17 residues. Germline V gene lookup returns CDR1 GTSNPN and CDR2 SVGIG (reference sequence). The CDR3 region is CASSTSGGVGITDTQYF. CDR3 bases: TGTGCCTCCTCCACTAGCGGGGGGGTCGGGATCACAGATACGCAGTATTTT.

The chain carries TRBV3-1 (or the pseudogene TRBV3-2) and TRBJ1-4; no clear D. This CDR3 is built from 15 residues. Trimming stripped 4 bases from V and 5 bases from J, with 14 bases between. Germline V gene lookup returns CDR1 LGHDT and CDR2 YNNKEL (reference sequence). CDR3 DNA: TGTGCCAGCAGCCCAAGAGTCGGCGGCAATGAAAAACTGTTTTTT. This translates into CASSPRVGGNEKLFF.

CDR3 residues: CSVERSRGGHDGELFF. Here the CDR3 DNA reads TGCAGCGTTGAACGATCCCGGGGGGGCCATGACGGGGAGCTGTTTTTT. The rearrangement links TRBV29-1 to TRBJ2-2; 8 nucleotides agree with TRBD2. Germline CDR1 is SQVTM and CDR2 is ANQGSEA. The J segment lost 7 bases and the V segment lost 2 bases, leaving 12 bases of the junction unmatched. The length of the CDR3 is 16 residues.